Shown below are 5 T cell receptor beta chains from a single sample sequenced in a study of post-analysis software for immune sequencing data. These receptors have no identified antigens. cDNA libraries of TCR beta carried unique molecular identifiers. TCRdb re-analysed the PCR reads in MiXCR, keeping a single row per CDR3 protein. This table holds about 770,000 distinct CDR3 sequences, 46% found once. Study outcomes and limitations: The five TRBV segments detected at higher frequency in patients than in controls included TRBV5-6, TRBV5-1 and TRBV20-1.

The material sequenced was blood. The receptors here all came from a girl aged 5-17 years with multiple sclerosis.

V is TRBV29-1 and J is TRBJ2-5, with 12 bases that match TRBD2. The last part of the DNA fits TRBJ2-7 better; the J call may be wrong. CDR3 length: 13 amino acids. CDR1 is SQVTM and CDR2 is ANQGSEA in the germline V gene. This CDR3 is CSVETSGSHEQYF. The CDR3 region has the DNA TGCAGCGTTGAGACTAGCGGGAGCCACGAGCAGTACTTC.

The V and J genes are TRBV10-3 and TRBJ2-1, with TRBD2 identical over 7 bases. Germline lookup yields CDR1 ENHRY and CDR2 SYGVKD. This CDR3 is built from 16 residues. V lost 8 bases, J lost 8 bases, and 18 bases stayed unmatched. CDR3 DNA: TGTGCCATCGGGACCCCTGTGGGAGGGCCTGGGGATGAGCAGTTCTTC. Encoded protein: CAIGTPVGGPGDEQFF.

The V call is TRBV7-9, the J call TRBJ2-3; D perhaps matches TRBD2 (5 bases). CDR1 is SEHNR and CDR2 is FQNEAQ in the germline V gene (reference sequence). V dropped 5 bases and J dropped 6 bases, with 18 bases sitting between them. CDR3 length equals 15 residues. CDR3 loop: CASSIKVGVSDTQYF. The CDR3 region has the DNA TGTGCCAGCAGCATCAAAGTCGGGGTCAGTGATACGCAGTATTTT.

This rearrangement joins TRBV15 to TRBJ1-2; 10 bases fit TRBD1. The CDR3 is 16 amino acids. After removal of 5 bases from V and 6 bases from J, the junction contained 12 bases not matched to a gene. Germline V gene sequence: CDR1 LNHNV, CDR2 YYDKDF (reference sequence). CDR3 sequence (DNA): TGTGCCACCAGCCGACAGGGGGCGAGATTTGCTGATGGCTACACCTTC. It is translated as CATSRQGARFADGYTF. Supplemented by reference TRBV15 and TRBJ1-2, the full variable domain reads DAMVIQNPRYQVTQFGKPVTLSCSQTLNHNVMYWYQQKSSQAPKLLFHYYDKDFNNEADTPDNFQSRRPNTSFCFLDIRSPGLGDTAMYLCATSRQGARFADGYTFGSGTRLTVV.

The J gene is TRBJ2-1, the V gene TRBV20-1; tentatively, D is TRBD2 (6 bases). There are 14 residues in the CDR3. The germline V and J ends were trimmed by 2 bases and 5 bases, with 13 bases remaining between them. Germline values: CDR1 DFQATT, CDR2 SNEGSKA (reference sequence). CDR3 amino acids: CSARRAGPNNEQFF. The CDR3 DNA follows: TGCAGTGCTAGAAGGGCGGGACCCAACAATGAGCAGTTCTTC.